This T cell receptor (beta chain) was captured in a study of T cell responses to AZD1222 COVID-19 vaccine. V was clipped by 5 bases and J by 9 bases, with 17 bases between them. CDR3 size: 14 residues. Germline V gene sequence: CDR1 MNHEY, CDR2 SMNVEV (reference sequence). The assay was immunoSEQ multiplex PCR, and TCRdb's table has in-frame clones only and misses some. The data show about 110,000 clones, with roughly 90% seen just once and around 3.3% held by the top ten. The receptor comes from an adult in good health. This chain joins TRBV27 and TRBJ2-1; D may correspond to TRBD1 or TRBD2 (6 bases each). Source: peripheral blood, taken on day 0 of MenACWY control vaccination. The CDR3 DNA is TGTGCCAGCAGTCCCCTCTGGGGGGCGAGTGAGCAGTTCTTC. Protein: CASSPLWGASEQFF.